The rows below give T cell receptor beta chains drawn from one sample of a study of cytomegalovirus exposure and HLA in healthy donors. Measured with immunoSEQ multiplex PCR; TCRdb has only the in-frame clones, and not every one. The sample lists some 180,000 clones, over 80% seen once, with 1.1% to 1.5% in the top ten. Sample: PBMCs. These receptor sequences come from a girl aged 10 to 17 in good health and CMV-seropositive. The CDR3 runs from the conserved cysteine through the conserved F or W. A D gene is named only where the DNA matches it firmly. Some rows have no size entry. The others give once, few or many, or a class for an expanded clone.

TRBV9,TRBJ2-7,.,.,CASSPLSERPYEQYF,TGTGCCAGCAGCCCACTTTCGGAGCGTCCCTACGAGCAGTACTTC
TRBV5-1,TRBJ1-1,TRBD1,.,CASSLGDRGRFLGEAFF,TGCGCCAGCAGCTTGGGAGACAGGGGACGGTTCTTGGGTGAAGCTTTCTTT
TRBV21-1,TRBJ2-7,.,.,CASSKGTGGPYEQYF,TGTGCCAGCAGCAAAGGAACGGGGGGGCCCTACGAGCAGTACTTC
TRBV9,TRBJ2-1,TRBD2,.,CASSERERERYEQFF,TGTGCCAGCAGCGAGAGGGAGCGGGAGAGGTATGAGCAGTTCTTC
TRBV5-6,TRBJ2-2,TRBD2,once,CASGLAGVVTGELFF,TGTGCCAGCGGTCTAGCGGGAGTCGTCACCGGGGAGCTGTTTTTT
TRBV4-1,TRBJ1-2,.,.,CASSQDRGGRGYTF,TGCGCCAGCAGCCAAGACCGGGGGGGGAGAGGCTACACCTTC
TRBV5-6,TRBJ1-1,.,.,CASSWRAGTEAFF,TGTGCCAGCAGCTGGAGGGCGGGGACTGAAGCTTTCTTT
TRBV5-4,TRBJ1-1,.,.,CASSLAGRGGTEAFF,TGTGCCAGCAGCTTGGCGGGTCGGGGGGGCACTGAAGCTTTCTTT
TRBV4-1,TRBJ2-5,TRBD1,.,CASSQPDRDQETQYF,TGCGCCAGCAGCCAACCTGACAGGGATCAAGAGACCCAGTACTTC
TRBV14,TRBJ2-1,TRBD2,few,CASSQGLRLVGNEQFF,TGTGCCAGCAGCCAGGGACTAAGATTGGTCGGCAATGAGCAGTTCTTC
TRBV5-1,TRBJ2-7,TRBD2,.,CASSREAGRSYEQYF,TGCGCCAGCAGCAGGGAAGCGGGAAGGTCCTACGAGCAGTACTTC
TRBV6-5,TRBJ2-7,.,.,CASSYSGQSGREQYF,TGTGCCAGCAGTTATTCCGGACAGTCGGGGCGCGAGCAGTACTTC
TRBV28,TRBJ2-3,.,.,CASSFEAGLDTQYF,TGTGCCAGCAGTTTTGAGGCGGGGCTAGATACGCAGTATTTT
TRBV5-1,TRBJ2-3,.,.,CASSFGRAAPSTDTQYF,TGCGCCAGCAGCTTTGGGCGGGCCGCCCCTAGCACAGATACGCAGTATTTT
TRBV27,TRBJ2-7,.,.,CASSFGGTRHYEQYF,TGTGCCAGCAGTTTCGGCGGGACTCGGCACTACGAGCAGTACTTC
TRBV5-6,TRBJ1-5,.,.,CASSLWGGPNQPQHF,TGTGCCAGCAGCTTGTGGGGGGGGCCCAATCAGCCCCAGCATTTT
TRBV6-5,TRBJ2-1,TRBD2,few,CASSYSGTSGSSEQFF,TGTGCCAGCAGTTACTCGGGGACTAGCGGGAGCTCTGAGCAGTTCTTC
TRBV18,TRBJ1-4,.,.,CASSQLPGYEKLFF,TGTGCCAGCTCACAACTCCCAGGGTATGAAAAACTGTTTTTT
TRBV11-2,TRBJ2-3,.,.,CASTVGLITDTQYF,TGTGCCAGCACTGTCGGACTTATCACAGATACGCAGTATTTT
TRBV2,TRBJ1-5,TRBD1,.,CASSADRVNQPQHF,TGTGCCAGCAGTGCCGACAGGGTTAATCAGCCCCAGCATTTT
TRBV19,TRBJ2-1,.,.,CASSIGTGVLNNEQFF,TGTGCCAGTAGTATAGGGACCGGGGTTCTTAACAATGAGCAGTTCTTC
TRBV13,TRBJ2-1,TRBD2,.,CASRVPSGPSYNEQFF,TGTGCCAGCAGAGTACCTAGCGGTCCCTCCTACAATGAGCAGTTCTTC
TRBV5-1,TRBJ2-2,.,.,CASSLTPLVAARHTGELFF,TGCGCCAGCAGCTTGACCCCACTAGTCGCGGCCCGCCACACCGGGGAGCTGTTTTTT
TRBV7-9,TRBJ2-7,TRBD2,.,CASSPGSGRASYEQYF,TGTGCCAGCAGTCCCGGCAGCGGGAGGGCCTCCTACGAGCAGTACTTC
TRBV7-9,TRBJ2-3,.,.,CASSLDFGGSTDTQYF,TGTGCCAGCAGCTTAGATTTCGGGGGAAGCACAGATACGCAGTATTTT
TRBV7-2,TRBJ2-1,.,.,CASSLRLYNEQFF,TGTGCCAGCAGCCTTAGACTCTACAATGAGCAGTTCTTC